This T cell receptor beta chain is drawn from a study of cytomegalovirus exposure and HLA in healthy donors. This PCR relied on a set of 60 Vbeta primers and 13 Jbeta primers. Per the original methods: In a later analysis, some 10 million of approximately 86 million unique beta chains occurred in at least two donors. The data were produced by immunoSEQ multiplex PCR, yet TCRdb's version contains in-frame clones alone and is incomplete. The DNA was the basis for D and trimming; V, J and clone size are from that table. The table records about 160,000 clones, less than 90% of them present only once. This CDR3 region has 14 residues. Germline CDR1 reads SGDLS; CDR2 reads YYNGEE. J gave up 8 bases and V 0 bases, and 2 bases lay outside the gene matches. With respect to this clone: Its antigen is unknown.

The study, taken as a whole, reports: Follow-up analysis later connected one missense variant in DCLRE1C with trimming of TCR beta V- and J-genes.

The chain employs TRBV9 and TRBJ2-1; 10 bases are shared with TRBD1. The sequenced sample was PBMCs. This TCR derives from a man aged 50 to 59 in good health and CMV-seropositive. The CDR3 sequence: CASSVDGQGDEQFF. In DNA form, the CDR3 reads TGTGCCAGCAGCGTAGACGGACAGGGGGATGAGCAGTTCTTC.